This T cell receptor beta chain stems from a study of T cells after yellow fever vaccination. Each CDR3 protein is one row after TCRdb ran MiXCR on the 5' RACE reads. The sample contains hundreds of thousands of distinct CDR3 sequences, roughly 10% of which appear only once. In this sample, this clonotype turned up a few times. The material was PBMCs, obtained on the day of the first yellow fever vaccination. The TCR sequence derives from a man aged 18 to 30 who received the YFV17D yellow fever vaccine.

In DNA, the CDR3 is TGTGCCTGGAGTGGGCAGGGTTCCCAGTATTTT. Its translation is CAWSGQGSQYF. The V and J genes are TRBV30 and TRBJ2-3; D may be TRBD1 (5 bases). The CDR3 spans 11 residues. Deletions cut 1 base from V and 12 bases from J, with 11 bases between. Germline CDR1 GTSNPN, CDR2 SVGIG (reference sequence).